This T cell receptor beta chain was recorded in a study of shared clonotypes between healthy human individuals. Produced via immunoSEQ multiplex PCR; TCRdb's table is partial and in-frame only. The sample lists 2 million to 2.5 million clones, more than 85% occurring once. V was clipped by 5 bases and J by 1 base, with 11 bases between them. The CDR3 covers 14 residues. CDR1 and CDR2 from the germline V gene are MNHEY and SMNVEV (reference sequence). Naive CD8 cells lacked CD45RO, underwent positive selection for CCR7 and left out terminally differentiated effector memory CD45RA+ cells. The clonotype originates from a man aged 18 to 29 in good health. Some clones in this sample may be carry-over from other donors' samples. V gene TRBV27 combines with J gene TRBJ1-1; possible D gene TRBD1, 6 bases. Material for sequencing was naive CD8+ T cells from PBMCs. Here the CDR3 reads CASSISRGNTEAFF. Written as DNA, the CDR3 is TGTGCCAGCAGTATCTCCAGGGGGAACACTGAAGCTTTCTTT.